This is a list of T cell receptor beta chains from one sample in a study of identifying expanded T cells in peripheral blood. Sequenced by immunoSEQ multiplex PCR; TCRdb stores in-frame clones only, minus some. The sample includes around 120,000 clones, over 65% of them seen just once. Material for sequencing was blood. The source is a person aged 18-69 years in good health. CDR3s include the opening cysteine and the closing phenylalanine or tryptophan. Fields, in order: J gene, D gene, clone size, V gene, CDR3 DNA, CDR3 protein. A D gene is named only where the DNA matches it firmly. Size tells how often a clone was seen (once, few, many) or the class of an expanded clone, and some rows leave it out.

j_gene: TRBJ1-5; d_gene: .; abundance: .; v_gene: TRBV30; CDR3nt: TGTGCCTGGAGTGAAACCCAGCATCAGCCCCAGCATTTT; CDR3aa: CAWSETQHQPQHF
j_gene: TRBJ2-5; d_gene: .; abundance: .; v_gene: TRBV6-6; CDR3nt: TGTGCCAGCCGAACGCTGGAGACCCAGTACTTC; CDR3aa: CASRTLETQYF
j_gene: TRBJ2-7; d_gene: .; abundance: few; v_gene: TRBV6-5; CDR3nt: TGTGCCAGCAGCCAAGGGCCGGTCTACGAGCAGTACTTC; CDR3aa: CASSQGPVYEQYF
j_gene: TRBJ1-6; d_gene: .; abundance: .; v_gene: TRBV6-1; CDR3nt: TGTGCCAGCCGCTTTAGCTCCTATAATTCACCCCTCCACTTT; CDR3aa: CASRFSSYNSPLHF
j_gene: TRBJ2-3; d_gene: .; abundance: medium-sized; v_gene: TRBV14; CDR3nt: TGTGCCAGCAGCGCACTGGGGACCACAGATACGCAGTATTTT; CDR3aa: CASSALGTTDTQYF
j_gene: TRBJ2-7; d_gene: .; abundance: .; v_gene: TRBV5-1; CDR3nt: TGCGCCAGCAGCCGATCCTCGACACGCTACGAGCAGTACTTC; CDR3aa: CASSRSSTRYEQYF
j_gene: TRBJ2-5; d_gene: TRBD1; abundance: .; v_gene: TRBV10-3; CDR3nt: TGTGCCATCACCCCGGGACAGGGGGCATGGGAGACCCAGTACTTC; CDR3aa: CAITPGQGAWETQYF
j_gene: TRBJ2-1; d_gene: TRBD2; abundance: .; v_gene: TRBV4-3; CDR3nt: TGCGCCAGCAGTAACGGACTAGACCCCTACAATGAGCAGTTCTTC; CDR3aa: CASSNGLDPYNEQFF
j_gene: TRBJ1-4; d_gene: TRBD1; abundance: .; v_gene: TRBV7-6; CDR3nt: TGTGCCAGCAGCCAGGGACAGGGAAATGAAAAACTGTTTTTT; CDR3aa: CASSQGQGNEKLFF
j_gene: TRBJ2-4; d_gene: .; abundance: .; v_gene: TRBV4-1; CDR3nt: TGCGCCAGCAGCCAGAAACCAGGGATTAACATTCAGTACTTC; CDR3aa: CASSQKPGINIQYF
j_gene: TRBJ1-1; d_gene: .; abundance: .; v_gene: TRBV11-2; CDR3nt: TGTGCCAGCAGCAACCGAGAGACCAAAAAAGCTTTCTTT; CDR3aa: CASSNRETKKAFF
j_gene: TRBJ1-2; d_gene: .; abundance: few; v_gene: TRBV13; CDR3nt: TGTGCCAGCAGCCTCAGGGATGGCTACACCTTC; CDR3aa: CASSLRDGYTF
j_gene: TRBJ2-7; d_gene: .; abundance: .; v_gene: TRBV19; CDR3nt: TGTGCCAGTAGCAAGGACAGAAGCTCCTACGAGCAGTACTTC; CDR3aa: CASSKDRSSYEQYF
j_gene: TRBJ2-3; d_gene: .; abundance: .; v_gene: TRBV14; CDR3nt: TGTGCCAGCAGCCAAGATCCTGGAGATACGCAGTATTTT; CDR3aa: CASSQDPGDTQYF
j_gene: TRBJ2-2; d_gene: .; abundance: .; v_gene: TRBV9; CDR3nt: TGTGCCAGCAGCGTAGATGGGCAGCCGAACACCGGGGAGCTGTTTTTT; CDR3aa: CASSVDGQPNTGELFF
j_gene: TRBJ2-5; d_gene: TRBD1; abundance: .; v_gene: TRBV7-2; CDR3nt: TGTGCCAGCAGCTGGTCGGGACAGACTCAAGAGACCCAGTACTTC; CDR3aa: CASSWSGQTQETQYF
j_gene: TRBJ1-5; d_gene: .; abundance: .; v_gene: TRBV5-6; CDR3nt: TGTGCCAGCAGCTTGAACCCCAGGACCGTCCTGGGTACGCCCCAGCATTTT; CDR3aa: CASSLNPRTVLGTPQHF
j_gene: TRBJ1-2; d_gene: .; abundance: .; v_gene: TRBV9; CDR3nt: TGTGCCAGCAGCGTAGACCCGGCGGTGGTTCAGCTCTACACCTTC; CDR3aa: CASSVDPAVVQLYTF
j_gene: TRBJ2-7; d_gene: .; abundance: .; v_gene: TRBV6-5; CDR3nt: TGTGCCAGCAGTTACTCAGGAGATCAGCAGTACTTC; CDR3aa: CASSYSGDQQYF
j_gene: TRBJ1-1; d_gene: .; abundance: .; v_gene: TRBV6-1; CDR3nt: TGTGCCAGCCGCGTCATGACTACCCTGAACCCTGAAGCTTTCTTT; CDR3aa: CASRVMTTLNPEAFF
j_gene: TRBJ2-2; d_gene: .; abundance: .; v_gene: TRBV7-8; CDR3nt: TGTGCCAGCAGCCCTTGGGGACATAGGACCGGGGAGCTGTTTTTT; CDR3aa: CASSPWGHRTGELFF
j_gene: TRBJ2-7; d_gene: .; abundance: few; v_gene: TRBV6-6; CDR3nt: TGTGCCAGTGGGCCTGGATACGAGCAGTACTTC; CDR3aa: CASGPGYEQYF
j_gene: TRBJ2-2; d_gene: .; abundance: .; v_gene: TRBV5-1; CDR3nt: TGCGCCAGCAGCTTGGGGCACGCCGGGGAGCTGTTTTTT; CDR3aa: CASSLGHAGELFF
j_gene: TRBJ2-5; d_gene: .; abundance: .; v_gene: TRBV11-2; CDR3nt: TGTGCCAGCAGCTTTGGACCCGGCAGCAGGAACCAAGAGACCCAGTACTTC; CDR3aa: CASSFGPGSRNQETQYF
j_gene: TRBJ1-2; d_gene: .; abundance: .; v_gene: TRBV20-1; CDR3nt: TGCAGTGCCAGCTATGGCTACACCTTC; CDR3aa: CSASYGYTF
j_gene: TRBJ2-1; d_gene: TRBD2; abundance: .; v_gene: TRBV7-9; CDR3nt: TGTGCCAGCAGCTTATCCCTAGCGGGGGGTCATGAGCAGTTCTTC; CDR3aa: CASSLSLAGGHEQFF
j_gene: TRBJ1-1; d_gene: .; abundance: .; v_gene: TRBV9; CDR3nt: TGTGCCAGCAGCTTTACATATACTATGAACACTGAAGCTTTCTTT; CDR3aa: CASSFTYTMNTEAFF
j_gene: TRBJ1-1; d_gene: .; abundance: .; v_gene: TRBV27; CDR3nt: TGTGCCAGCAGTTTTTCTGTGGCGAGTGGGATGAACACTGAAGCTTTCTTT; CDR3aa: CASSFSVASGMNTEAFF
j_gene: TRBJ2-2; d_gene: .; abundance: .; v_gene: TRBV11-2; CDR3nt: TGTGCCAGCAGCTTAGGGAGACTCCTCCCTGTTACCGGGGAGCTGTTTTTT; CDR3aa: CASSLGRLLPVTGELFF
j_gene: TRBJ2-1; d_gene: .; abundance: .; v_gene: TRBV10-3; CDR3nt: TGTGCCATCAGGGAATCGGCCTTCCTAGACAATGAGCAGTTCTTC; CDR3aa: CAIRESAFLDNEQFF
j_gene: TRBJ1-6; d_gene: .; abundance: few; v_gene: TRBV7-2; CDR3nt: TGTGCCAGCAGCTCTCCTAGCGGATCACCCCTCCACTTT; CDR3aa: CASSSPSGSPLHF
j_gene: TRBJ2-5; d_gene: .; abundance: .; v_gene: TRBV5-1; CDR3nt: TGCGCCAGCAGCTTGATTCCGACAGGCCAAGAGACCCAGTACTTC; CDR3aa: CASSLIPTGQETQYF
j_gene: TRBJ1-3; d_gene: .; abundance: .; v_gene: TRBV18; CDR3nt: TGTGCCAGCTCACCACCTGGAAACACCATATATTTT; CDR3aa: CASSPPGNTIYF
j_gene: TRBJ2-5; d_gene: TRBD2; abundance: .; v_gene: TRBV7-3; CDR3nt: TGTGCCAGCAGCCCCGGGGGGGGAGCCCAAGAGACCCAGTACTTC; CDR3aa: CASSPGGGAQETQYF
j_gene: TRBJ1-2; d_gene: TRBD1; abundance: once; v_gene: TRBV4-1; CDR3nt: TGCGCCAGCAGCCAATCGGTTGGCAGGGGGTATGGCTACACCTTC; CDR3aa: CASSQSVGRGYGYTF
j_gene: TRBJ1-2; d_gene: TRBD1; abundance: few; v_gene: TRBV29-1; CDR3nt: TGCAGCGTTGAAGAGAAAAAGGGACAGGGCCTCTATGGCTACACCTTC; CDR3aa: CSVEEKKGQGLYGYTF
j_gene: TRBJ2-6; d_gene: .; abundance: .; v_gene: TRBV4-2; CDR3nt: TGTGCCAGCACCTCCAAAGCCGGAACTGGGGCCAACGTCCTGACTTTC; CDR3aa: CASTSKAGTGANVLTF
j_gene: TRBJ2-7; d_gene: .; abundance: .; v_gene: TRBV7-9; CDR3nt: TGTGCCAGCAGCCAGGGCAGCAAGCAGTACGAGCAGTACTTC; CDR3aa: CASSQGSKQYEQYF